This T cell receptor (beta chain) came from a study of T-cell reconstitution after alpha-beta-depleted transplantation in children. Germline CDR1 and CDR2: MNHEY and SMNVEV (reference sequence). This CDR3 is 14 amino acids long. Trimming stripped 9 bases from V and 4 bases from J, with 16 bases between. This clonotype was found many times. Its antigen remains unidentified. General study results and limits: The study reportedly traced alpha-beta T cells about two months after transplant to several hundred expanded graft clones. The origin of high day-60 TCRbeta diversity in some patients lay in surviving recipient T cells and thymic progenitors. Newly produced T cells mostly provided counts and TCRbeta diversity after one year, as hyperexpanded clones declined.

TCRbeta library preparation incorporated unique molecular identifiers. TCRdb analysed the PCR reads with MiXCR anew, one entry per CDR3 protein. The table lists about a million distinct CDR3 sequences, around 30% of them singletons. This specimen consisted of PBMCs, mostly from graft donor cells, obtained 360 days after TCRalphabeta/CD19-depleted stem cell transplant. This sequence originates from a boy younger than two who had a stem cell transplant for SCID, so the T cells may come from the graft donor. V is TRBV27 and J is TRBJ2-1; no firm D call. The CDR3 DNA reads as TGTGCCAGTTCCAAGCTAGGGATGTACAATGAGCAGTTCTTC. Translation: CASSKLGMYNEQFF.